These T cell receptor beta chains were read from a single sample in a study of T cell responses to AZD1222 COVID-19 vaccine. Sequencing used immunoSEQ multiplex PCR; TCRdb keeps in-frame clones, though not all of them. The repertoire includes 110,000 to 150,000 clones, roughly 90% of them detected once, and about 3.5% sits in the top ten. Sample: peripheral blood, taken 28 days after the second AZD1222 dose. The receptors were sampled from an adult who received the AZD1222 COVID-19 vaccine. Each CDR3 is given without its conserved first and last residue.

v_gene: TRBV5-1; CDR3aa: ASRLAGGRTGELF
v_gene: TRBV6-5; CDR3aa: ASSSGLWTEAF
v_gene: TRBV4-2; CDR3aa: ASSQDPRGNYGYT
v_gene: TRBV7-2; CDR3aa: ASSRWGEQY
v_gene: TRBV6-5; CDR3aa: ASSPLPGLGETQY
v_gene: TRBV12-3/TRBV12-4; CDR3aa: ASSTQLAGGPF
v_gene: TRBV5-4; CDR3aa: ASSFGNNYGYT
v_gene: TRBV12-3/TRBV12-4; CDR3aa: ASSSSTDTQY
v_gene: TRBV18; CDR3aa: ASSPRTVLQDTGELF
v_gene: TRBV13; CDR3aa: ASSFWTGAEKLF
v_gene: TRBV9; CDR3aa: ASSVTGTGDFGYGYT
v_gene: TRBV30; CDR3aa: AWRRMGEAF
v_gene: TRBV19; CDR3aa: ASSIQTENTEAF
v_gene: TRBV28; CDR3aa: ASSLSGSPSYEQY
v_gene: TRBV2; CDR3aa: ASRGQNTEAF
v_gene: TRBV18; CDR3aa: ASSPALGGKGYNEQF
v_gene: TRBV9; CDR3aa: ASSAGQGAVYEQY
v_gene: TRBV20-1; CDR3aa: SASLPSRNIQY
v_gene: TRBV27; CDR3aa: ASSPRTRDSNSPLH
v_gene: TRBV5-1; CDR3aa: ASSLSTGEEKLF
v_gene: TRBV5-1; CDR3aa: ASSLTQGDTGELF
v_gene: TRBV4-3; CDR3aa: ASSLTGQRNTEAF
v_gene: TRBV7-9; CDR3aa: ASSLGRGETQY
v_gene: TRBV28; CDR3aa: ASSFIGTEVTTHNDEQY
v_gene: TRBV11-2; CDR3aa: ASSWWEGNDEQF
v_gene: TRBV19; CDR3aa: ASSIGQSNQPQH
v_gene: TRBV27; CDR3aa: ASTAGTLEGNTIY
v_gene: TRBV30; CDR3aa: AWLPRGAGNTIY
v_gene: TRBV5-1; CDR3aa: ASSLMTGGYEQY
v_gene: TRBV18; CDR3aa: ASSLQQGNSNQPQH
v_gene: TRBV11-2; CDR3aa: ASSETGTDLEAF
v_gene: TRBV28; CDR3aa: ASSTGSNTQY
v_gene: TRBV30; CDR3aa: AWSDRNQPQH
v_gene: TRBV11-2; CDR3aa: ASRSPGRSRETQY
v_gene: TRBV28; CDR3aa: ASSTDGFSNQPQH
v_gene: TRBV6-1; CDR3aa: ASSDHGGVSNQPQH
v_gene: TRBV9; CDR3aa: ASSVAGVTDTQY
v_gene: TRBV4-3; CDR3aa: ASSLDSNNQPQH
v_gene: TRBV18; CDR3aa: ASSQDPGLAGGLGYEQY
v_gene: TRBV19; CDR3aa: ASSIGPGSQETQY
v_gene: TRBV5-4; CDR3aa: ASSLGQPLGTGELF
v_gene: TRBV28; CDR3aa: ASSPPGGAPTSTDTQY
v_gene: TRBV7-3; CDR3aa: ASSQGGAGESLRVEQY
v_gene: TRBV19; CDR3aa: ASSYQHYGYT
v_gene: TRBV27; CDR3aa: ASSLSGGVYYGYT
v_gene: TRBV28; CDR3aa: ASSQLRRSEQF
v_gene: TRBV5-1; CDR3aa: ASSLPSYNEQF
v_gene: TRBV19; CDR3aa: ASSINRPGRQPQH
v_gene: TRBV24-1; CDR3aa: ATSDSLGSWGYGYT
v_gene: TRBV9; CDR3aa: ASSGRGRNEQF
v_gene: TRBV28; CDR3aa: ASSFRSWRAQPQH
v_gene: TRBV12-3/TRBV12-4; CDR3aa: ASSLAPTGELF
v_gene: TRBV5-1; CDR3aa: ASSFKAGQPATTGELF
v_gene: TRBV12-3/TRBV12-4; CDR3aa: ASRNGQTDTQY